One sample yielded the 16 T cell receptor beta chains listed below, sequenced in a study of cytomegalovirus exposure and HLA in healthy donors. 60 Vbeta and 13 Jbeta primers were used in PCR. Clones were sequenced by immunoSEQ multiplex PCR, and TCRdb holds only the in-frame ones, with some missing. Seen here are approximately 240,000 clones, just over 75% observed once, and the top ten hold less than 3%. Sequences were obtained from PBMCs. The receptors originated from a woman aged 55-75 years in good health and CMV-seropositive.

Only a few counts were recorded for this clone. The chain couples TRBV11-1 to TRBJ1-1; TRBD1 agrees at 9 bases. J was trimmed by 1 base and V by 5 bases; bases with no gene match: 14. This CDR3 contains 18 residues. Germline lookup yields CDR1 SGHAT and CDR2 FQDESV (reference sequence). Here the CDR3 reads CASSMGYRGPVGNTEAFF. Written as DNA, the CDR3 is TGTGCCAGCAGCATGGGGTACAGGGGGCCCGTGGGGAACACTGAAGCTTTCTTT.

The chain employs TRBV18 and TRBJ2-7, with 9 bases lining up with TRBD1. The CDR3 extends over 14 amino acids. The V segment lost 0 bases and the J segment 6 bases; nucleotides outside the gene matches: 3. Germline assignment: CDR1 KGHSH and CDR2 LQKENI. The CDR3 DNA is TGTGCCAGCTCACCACCGGGACAGGGCTCCGAGCAGTACTTC. Protein: CASSPPGQGSEQYF.

The chain employs TRBV9 and TRBJ1-2; D remains ambiguous. Deletions cut 3 bases from V and 3 bases from J, with 15 bases between. CDR1 and CDR2 from the germline V gene are SGDLS and YYNGEE. This CDR3 is built from 15 residues. The CDR3 sequence: CASSASGREDYGYTF. CDR3 sequence (DNA): TGTGCCAGCAGCGCCTCAGGCCGGGAGGACTATGGCTACACCTTC.

This clone occurred a few times. This chain links TRBV18 with TRBJ1-2, with D perhaps TRBD1 (6 bases). CDR3 length: 13 residues. Trimming shortened V by 2 bases and J by 8 bases, and 12 bases separated the two germline ends. Germline CDR1 reads KGHSH; CDR2 reads LQKENI. CDR3 sequence: CASSPGGFDGYTF. The CDR3, as DNA: TGTGCCAGCTCACCAGGGGGCTTCGACGGCTACACCTTC.

The chain uses TRBV9 and TRBJ2-3; 8 bases are a match to TRBD2. Germline V gene data show CDR1 as SGDLS and CDR2 as YYNGEE. This CDR3 comprises 16 residues. The V gene end was trimmed by 1 base and the J gene end by 2 bases; junction bases not matched to a gene: 6. The CDR3 DNA is TGTGCCAGCAGCGTATCAGCGGGGGAGAACACAGATACGCAGTATTTT. Amino acid sequence: CASSVSAGENTDTQYF.

This clone was seen a handful of times. This chain joins TRBV29-1 and TRBJ1-5; no clear D. V gave up 4 bases and J gave up 3 bases, with 10 bases separating them. CDR3 length equals 13 residues. CDR1 is SQVTM and CDR2 is ANQGSEA in the germline V gene. The CDR3 sequence: CSVALQNNQPQHF. In nucleotides, the CDR3 is TGCAGCGTTGCTCTACAGAACAATCAGCCCCAGCATTTT.

The V gene is TRBV5-6, the J gene TRBJ1-2; TRBD1 is a possible D gene (5 bases). CDR3 length: 13 amino acids. V was pared by 0 bases and J by 6 bases, with 9 bases between. Germline V gene sequence: CDR1 SGHDT, CDR2 YYEEEE. CDR3 in amino acids: CASSLAGGDGYTF. CDR3 sequence (DNA): TGTGCCAGCAGCTTGGCCGGGGGGGATGGCTACACCTTC.

This CDR3 is CASSLRTGVGTDTQYF. The CDR3 bases are TGCGCCAGCAGCCTCAGGACAGGGGTGGGCACAGATACGCAGTATTTT. The J gene is TRBJ2-3, the V gene TRBV5-1, with TRBD1 identical over 9 bases. J lost 1 base, V lost 4 bases, and 7 bases had no gene match. This CDR3 is built from 16 residues. CDR1 SGHRS and CDR2 YFSETQ come from the germline V gene.

About this clone: The junction departs from germline at one end; a sequencing error may be responsible. The V call is TRBV7-9, the J call TRBJ1-2; D unclear. CDR1 and CDR2 (germline): SEHNR, FQNEAQ (reference sequence). CDR3 length: 13 amino acids. This CDR3 reads CSSSLAGIDGYTF. For the CDR3, the DNA is TGTTCCAGCAGCTTAGCCGGGATCGACGGCTACACCTTC.

This chain joins TRBV19 and TRBJ1-1; D might be TRBD1 (5 bases). This CDR3 has 13 residues. Trimming stripped 5 bases from V and 6 bases from J, with 13 bases between. Germline V gene sequence: CDR1 LNHDA, CDR2 SQIVND (reference sequence). CDR3: CASSGRGRPEAFF. The CDR3 DNA is TGTGCCAGTAGTGGGCGGGGCCGGCCTGAAGCTTTCTTT.

J is TRBJ2-5 and V is TRBV5-1; 9 bases align to TRBD2. The germline gives CDR1 SGHRS, CDR2 YFSETQ. The CDR3 consists of 15 residues. The trim removed 4 bases at V and 1 base at J, leaving 5 bases unmatched. The CDR3 loop is CASSPGLAVQETQYF. The CDR3 coding sequence is TGCGCCAGCAGCCCGGGACTAGCCGTCCAAGAGACCCAGTACTTC.

The chain couples TRBV27 to TRBJ1-6, with D unresolved. This CDR3 comprises 12 residues. The V and J ends lost 8 bases and 10 bases respectively, with 12 bases between them. Germline CDR1 reads MNHEY; CDR2 reads SMNVEV (reference sequence). CDR3 amino acids: CASRLLNSPLHF. In DNA, the CDR3 is TGTGCCAGCCGCCTACTGAACTCACCCCTCCACTTT.

The chain combines TRBV6-1 with TRBJ2-7; TRBD2 matches at 8 bases. Germline CDR1 and CDR2: MNHNS and SASEGT. After removal of 10 bases from V and 0 bases from J, the junction contained 11 bases not matched to a gene. The CDR3 is made up of 15 amino acids. CDR3 bases: TGTGCCACCAGGTCGAAGAGCGGGAGCTCCTACGAGCAGTACTTC. It encodes CATRSKSGSSYEQYF.

This clone has only a few counts. Here the CDR3 DNA reads TGTGCCAGCAGCTTCTCAGGAAACTCTGGAAACACCATATATTTT. Protein product: CASSFSGNSGNTIYF. This rearrangement joins TRBV7-2 to TRBJ1-3; D is unresolved. Germline lookup yields CDR1 SGHTA and CDR2 FQGNSA. With 3 bases removed from V and 0 bases from J, the gap between germline ends came to 9 bases. The length of the CDR3 is 15 residues.

This CDR3 is CASSDPGTGQYNEQFF. The DNA for the CDR3 is TGTGCCAGCAGCGACCCAGGGACAGGACAATACAATGAGCAGTTCTTC. The chain carries TRBV5-6 and TRBJ2-1, with 8 nucleotides matching TRBD1. The CDR3 runs 16 residues. Unmatched junction bases numbered 10, after V lost 4 bases and J lost 4 bases. CDR1 and CDR2 (germline): SGHDT, YYEEEE.

This clone has a handful of counts. This rearrangement joins TRBV10-3 to TRBJ1-2; a weak D match, TRBD1 (6 bases). The germline CDR1 and CDR2 sequences are ENHRY and SYGVKD. V shed 2 bases and J shed 2 bases, with 9 bases lying between them. The CDR3 consists of 14 residues. As DNA, the CDR3 is TGTGCCATCAGTGAGCAGGGGTCCAACTATGGCTACACCTTC. The encoded protein is CAISEQGSNYGYTF.